In its sample, the clone carrying this TCR beta chain was seen a few times. Its antigen is unidentified. Sampled while nominally healthy, donors likely had unrecorded immune exposures. Germline-derived CDR1 and CDR2 are SGHRS and YFSETQ. CDR3 length: 15 amino acids. Trimming at V came to 3 bases and at J to 3 bases, leaving 3 bases not matched to a gene. This entry belongs to a study of cytomegalovirus exposure and HLA in healthy donors. The study ran its PCR with 60 Vbeta and 13 Jbeta primers. The data were produced by immunoSEQ multiplex PCR, yet TCRdb's version contains in-frame clones alone and is incomplete. This sample has about 150,000 clones, with approximately 10% found just once. Notes on the study in general: 87-base-pair reads could not separate some V segments, including TRBV6-2 and TRBV6-3.

This sequence originates from a woman aged 40 to 50 in good health and CMV-seropositive. The gene calls are TRBV5-1 and TRBJ1-3, with 10 bases lining up with TRBD1. Material: PBMCs. CDR3 bases: TGCGCCAGCAGCTCTGGGACAGGGGTTGGAAACACCATATATTTT. Translating it yields CASSSGTGVGNTIYF.